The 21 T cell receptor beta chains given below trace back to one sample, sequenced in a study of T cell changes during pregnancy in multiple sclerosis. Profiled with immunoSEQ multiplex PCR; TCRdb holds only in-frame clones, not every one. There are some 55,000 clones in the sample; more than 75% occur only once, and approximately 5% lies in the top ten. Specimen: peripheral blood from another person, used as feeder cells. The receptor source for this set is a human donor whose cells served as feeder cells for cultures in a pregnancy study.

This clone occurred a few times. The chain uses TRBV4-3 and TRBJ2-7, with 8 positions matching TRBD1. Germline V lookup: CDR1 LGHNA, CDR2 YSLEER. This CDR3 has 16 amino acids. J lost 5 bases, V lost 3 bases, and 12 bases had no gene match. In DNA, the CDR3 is TGCGCCAGCAGCCAGATACTTGGGGGACAGGTCGACGAGCAGTACTTC. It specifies CASSQILGGQVDEQYF.

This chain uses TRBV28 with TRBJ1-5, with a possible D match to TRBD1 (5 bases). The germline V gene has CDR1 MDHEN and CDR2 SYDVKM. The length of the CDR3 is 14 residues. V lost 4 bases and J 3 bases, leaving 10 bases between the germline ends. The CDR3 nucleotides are TGTGCCAGCAGTTCCGACAGATACAATCAGCCCCAGCATTTT. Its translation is CASSSDRYNQPQHF.

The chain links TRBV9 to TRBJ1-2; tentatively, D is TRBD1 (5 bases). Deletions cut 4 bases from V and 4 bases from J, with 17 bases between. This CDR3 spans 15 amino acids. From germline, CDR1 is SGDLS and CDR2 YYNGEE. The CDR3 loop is CASSSVGAGGYGYTF. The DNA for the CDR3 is TGTGCCAGCAGCAGCGTAGGGGCCGGGGGCTATGGCTACACCTTC.

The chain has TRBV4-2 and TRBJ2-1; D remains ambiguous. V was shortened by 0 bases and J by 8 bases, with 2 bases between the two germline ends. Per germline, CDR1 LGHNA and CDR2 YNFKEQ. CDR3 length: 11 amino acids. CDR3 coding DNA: TGTGCCAGCAGCCAAGATCATGAGCAGTTCTTC. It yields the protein CASSQDHEQFF.

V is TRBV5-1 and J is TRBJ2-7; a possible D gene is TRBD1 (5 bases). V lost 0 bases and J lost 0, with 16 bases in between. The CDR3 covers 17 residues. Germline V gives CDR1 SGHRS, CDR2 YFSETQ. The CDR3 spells CASSLAQGSYSSYEQYF. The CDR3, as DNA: TGCGCCAGCAGCTTGGCGCAGGGAAGTTATAGCTCCTACGAGCAGTACTTC.

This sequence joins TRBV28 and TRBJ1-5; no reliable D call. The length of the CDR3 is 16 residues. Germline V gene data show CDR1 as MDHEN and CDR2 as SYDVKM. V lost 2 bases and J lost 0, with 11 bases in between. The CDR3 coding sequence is TGTGCCAGCAGTTTAAGGCCGGGCTATAGCAATCAGCCCCAGCATTTT. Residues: CASSLRPGYSNQPQHF. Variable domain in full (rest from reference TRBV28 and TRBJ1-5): DVKVTQSSRYLVKRTGEKVFLECVQDMDHENMFWYRQDPGLGLRLIYFSYDVKMKEKGDIPEGYSVSREKKERFSLILESASTNQTSMYLCASSLRPGYSNQPQHFGDGTRLSIL.

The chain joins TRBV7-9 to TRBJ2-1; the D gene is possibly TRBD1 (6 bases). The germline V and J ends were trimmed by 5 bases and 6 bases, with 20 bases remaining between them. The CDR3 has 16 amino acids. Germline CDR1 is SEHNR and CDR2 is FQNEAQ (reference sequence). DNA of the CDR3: TGTGCCAGCAGCCCTGTGCTGGGGGCCTCCCCCAATGAGCAGTTCTTC. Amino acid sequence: CASSPVLGASPNEQFF.

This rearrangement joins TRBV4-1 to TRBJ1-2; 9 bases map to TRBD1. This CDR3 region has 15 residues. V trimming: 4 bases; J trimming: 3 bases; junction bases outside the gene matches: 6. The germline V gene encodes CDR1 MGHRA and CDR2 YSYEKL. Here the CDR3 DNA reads TGCGCCAGCAGCCGTACAGGGGGCGACGACTATGGCTACACCTTC. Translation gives CASSRTGGDDYGYTF.

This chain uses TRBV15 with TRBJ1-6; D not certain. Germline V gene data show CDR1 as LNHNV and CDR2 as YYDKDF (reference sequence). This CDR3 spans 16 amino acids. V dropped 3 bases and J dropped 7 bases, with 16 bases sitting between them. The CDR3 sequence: CATSRITVKVNSPLHF. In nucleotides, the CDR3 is TGTGCCACCAGCAGGATAACTGTAAAGGTAAATTCACCCCTCCACTTT.

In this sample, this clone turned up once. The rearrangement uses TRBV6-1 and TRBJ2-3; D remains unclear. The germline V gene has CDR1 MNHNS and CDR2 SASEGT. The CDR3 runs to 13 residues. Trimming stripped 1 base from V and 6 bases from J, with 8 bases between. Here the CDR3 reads CASSEDPKDTQYF. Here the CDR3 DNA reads TGTGCCAGCAGTGAAGACCCTAAGGATACGCAGTATTTT.

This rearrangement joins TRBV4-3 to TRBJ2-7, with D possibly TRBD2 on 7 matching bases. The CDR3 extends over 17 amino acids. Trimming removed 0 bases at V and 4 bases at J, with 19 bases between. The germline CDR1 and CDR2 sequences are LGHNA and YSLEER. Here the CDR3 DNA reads TGCGCCAGCAGCCAAGAAGGGGGGGGGCCGATTTGTTACGAGCAGTACTTC. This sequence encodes CASSQEGGGPICYEQYF.

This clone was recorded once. The CDR3 DNA reads as TGTGCCAGCAGCACCCGTACAGTCAGAGCGAACACCGGGGAGCTGTTTTTT. It specifies CASSTRTVRANTGELFF. The gene calls are TRBV5-4 and TRBJ2-2; no clear D. Trimming took off 4 bases at V and 0 bases at J, with 16 bases between the two ends. Germline V gene sequence: CDR1 SGHNT, CDR2 YYREEE (reference sequence). CDR3 length: 17 amino acids.

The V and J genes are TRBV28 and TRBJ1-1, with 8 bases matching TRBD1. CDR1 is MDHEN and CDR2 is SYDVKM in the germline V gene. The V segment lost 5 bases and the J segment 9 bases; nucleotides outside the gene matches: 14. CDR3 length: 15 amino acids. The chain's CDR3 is CASSLGQVFANQAFF. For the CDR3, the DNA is TGTGCCAGCAGTCTGGGACAGGTCTTCGCTAATCAAGCTTTCTTT.

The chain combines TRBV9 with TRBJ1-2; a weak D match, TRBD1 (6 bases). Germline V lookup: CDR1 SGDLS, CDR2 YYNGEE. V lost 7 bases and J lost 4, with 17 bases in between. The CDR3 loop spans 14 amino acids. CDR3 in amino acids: CASSPSGGSYGYTF. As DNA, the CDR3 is TGTGCCAGCTCCCCTTCCGGGGGCAGCTATGGCTACACCTTC.

The CDR3 protein is CASSLGSTGVRYGYTF. CDR3 nucleotides: TGTGCCAGCAGCTTGGGGAGTACAGGGGTCCGGTATGGCTACACCTTC. V usage is TRBV5-6 and J usage is TRBJ1-2, with 7 bases fitting TRBD1. The CDR3 is 16 amino acids. Trimming at V came to 0 bases and at J to 5 bases, leaving 10 bases not matched to a gene. CDR1 SGHDT and CDR2 YYEEEE come from the germline V gene. The full variable domain, with the rest looked up from reference TRBV5-6 and TRBJ1-2, is DAGVTQSPTHLIKTRGQQVTLRCSPKSGHDTVSWYQQALGQGPQFIFQYYEEEERQRGNFPDRFSGHQFPNYSSELNVNALLLGDSALYLCASSLGSTGVRYGYTFGSGTRLTVV.

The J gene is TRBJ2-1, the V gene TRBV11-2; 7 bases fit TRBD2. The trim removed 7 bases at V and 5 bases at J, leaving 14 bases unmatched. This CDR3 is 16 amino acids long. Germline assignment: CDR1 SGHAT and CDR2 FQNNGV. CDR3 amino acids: CASTLRGLAADNEQFF. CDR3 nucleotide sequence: TGTGCCAGCACCCTTAGAGGGCTAGCGGCTGACAATGAGCAGTTCTTC.

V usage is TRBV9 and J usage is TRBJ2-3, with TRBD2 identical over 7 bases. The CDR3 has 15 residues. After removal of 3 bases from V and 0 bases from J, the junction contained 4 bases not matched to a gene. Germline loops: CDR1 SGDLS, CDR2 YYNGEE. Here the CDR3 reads CASSARTSSTDTQYF. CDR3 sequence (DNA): TGTGCCAGCAGCGCCCGGACTAGTAGCACAGATACGCAGTATTTT.

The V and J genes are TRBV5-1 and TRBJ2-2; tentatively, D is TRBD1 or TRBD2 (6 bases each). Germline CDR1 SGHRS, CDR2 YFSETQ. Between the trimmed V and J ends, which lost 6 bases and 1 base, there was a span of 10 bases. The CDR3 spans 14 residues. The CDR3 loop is CASKGGRNTGELFF. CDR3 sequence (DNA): TGCGCCAGCAAGGGGGGCCGGAACACCGGGGAGCTGTTTTTT.

The CDR3 bases are TGTGCCAGCAGTTACCTCCAACAGGGAAAAAGGAGGGCTTTCTTT. Translation gives CASSYLQQGKRRAFF. This sequence joins TRBV6-5 and TRBJ1-1; TRBD1 is a possible D gene (6 bases). Germline assignment: CDR1 MNHEY and CDR2 SVGAGI. The CDR3 is made up of 15 amino acids. The ends were cut back, 2 bases at V and 11 bases at J, with 21 bases in the middle.

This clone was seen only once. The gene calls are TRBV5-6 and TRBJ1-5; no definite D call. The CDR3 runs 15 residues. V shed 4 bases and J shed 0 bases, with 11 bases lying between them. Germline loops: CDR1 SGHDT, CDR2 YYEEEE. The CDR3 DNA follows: TGTGCCAGCAGCGATAGTCACTATAGCAATCAGCCCCAGCATTTT. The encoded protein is CASSDSHYSNQPQHF.

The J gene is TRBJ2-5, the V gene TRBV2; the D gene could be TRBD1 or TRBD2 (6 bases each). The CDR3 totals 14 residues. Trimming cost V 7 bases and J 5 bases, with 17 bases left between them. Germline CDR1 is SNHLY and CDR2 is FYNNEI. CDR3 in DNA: TGTGCCAGCAAAGGGCCGGGGGCGCTCGAGACCCAGTACTTC. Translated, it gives CASKGPGALETQYF.